These T cell receptor beta chains were read from a single sample in a study of blood T cells in healthy people across ages. MiXCR, run by TCRdb on the 5' RACE reads, gives a single entry per CDR3 protein. The sample consists of roughly 800,000 distinct CDR3 sequences, 20% to 30% of them appearing once. The data were also submitted as part of a second study, on T cells of mothers and their children.

Sequencing input: blood. The receptors were gathered from a boy younger than 18 in good health. CDR3s include the opening cysteine and the closing phenylalanine or tryptophan. The D gene is left open where the match is weak. The size of a clone is reported for some rows only, either as once, few or many, or as a class for expanded clones.

-	TRBV29-1	TRBJ2-7	TRBD2	CSVESGTSGSYEQYF	TGCAGCGTTGAATCTGGGACTAGCGGCTCCTACGAGCAGTACTTC
once	TRBV4-1	TRBJ2-3	-	CASESGTTDTQYF	TGCGCCAGCGAATCAGGGACTACAGATACGCAGTATTTT
once	TRBV12-3/TRBV12-4	TRBJ2-7	TRBD2	CASSFFSGRSEQYF	TGTGCCAGCAGTTTTTTTAGCGGGAGATCCGAGCAGTACTTC
few	TRBV20-1	TRBJ2-7	TRBD1	CSARDVTGGIYEQYF	TGCAGTGCTAGAGATGTAACAGGGGGCATCTACGAGCAGTACTTC
-	TRBV29-1	TRBJ1-1	-	CSVEGGAAEAFF	TGCAGCGTTGAGGGGGGGGCTGCTGAAGCTTTCTTT
many	TRBV12-3/TRBV12-4	TRBJ2-7	-	CASSRGYEQYF	TGTGCCAGCAGTAGGGGCTACGAGCAGTACTTC
-	TRBV29-1	TRBJ2-6	TRBD1	CSVEDRVWANVLTF	TGCAGCGTTGAGGACAGGGTCTGGGCCAACGTCCTGACTTTC
few	TRBV5-1	TRBJ2-3	-	CASSLVPSDTQYF	TGCGCCAGCAGCTTGGTTCCCTCCGATACGCAGTATTTT
-	TRBV12-3/TRBV12-4	TRBJ2-7	TRBD1	CASRKGTAAYEQYF	TGTGCCAGCAGGAAGGGGACAGCCGCCTACGAGCAGTACTTC
-	TRBV20-1	TRBJ2-3	-	CSAPGRGDTQYF	TGCAGTGCTCCGGGCCGCGGAGATACGCAGTATTTT
-	TRBV9	TRBJ2-7	TRBD2	CASSAGTSGAEQYF	TGTGCCAGCAGCGCCGGGACTAGCGGGGCCGAGCAGTACTTC
-	TRBV12-3/TRBV12-4	TRBJ2-1	-	CASRPGFLDEQFF	TGTGCCAGCAGGCCAGGGTTCTTGGATGAGCAGTTCTTC
-	TRBV28	TRBJ2-2	-	CASGGGRGTGELFF	TGTGCCAGCGGGGGGGGCCGTGGTACCGGGGAGCTGTTTTTT
-	TRBV28	TRBJ2-7	TRBD2	CASSFYLAGPYEQYF	TGTGCCAGCAGTTTCTATCTAGCGGGTCCCTACGAGCAGTACTTC
-	TRBV29-1	TRBJ2-5	TRBD1	CSAYTGGDGETQYF	TGCAGCGCTTATACAGGGGGCGACGGGGAGACCCAGTACTTC
few	TRBV9	TRBJ2-2	TRBD1	CASSPRDRVRTGEPFF	TGTGCCAGCAGCCCGAGGGACAGGGTCCGAACCGGGGAGCCGTTTTTT
few	TRBV7-2	TRBJ1-1	-	CASSSIGGATTEAFF	TGTGCCAGCAGCTCCATAGGGGGGGCGACCACTGAAGCTTTCTTT
-	TRBV2	TRBJ2-2	TRBD2	CASTDLGGGTNTGELFF	TGTGCCAGCACAGACCTTGGCGGGGGGACCAACACCGGGGAGCTGTTTTTT